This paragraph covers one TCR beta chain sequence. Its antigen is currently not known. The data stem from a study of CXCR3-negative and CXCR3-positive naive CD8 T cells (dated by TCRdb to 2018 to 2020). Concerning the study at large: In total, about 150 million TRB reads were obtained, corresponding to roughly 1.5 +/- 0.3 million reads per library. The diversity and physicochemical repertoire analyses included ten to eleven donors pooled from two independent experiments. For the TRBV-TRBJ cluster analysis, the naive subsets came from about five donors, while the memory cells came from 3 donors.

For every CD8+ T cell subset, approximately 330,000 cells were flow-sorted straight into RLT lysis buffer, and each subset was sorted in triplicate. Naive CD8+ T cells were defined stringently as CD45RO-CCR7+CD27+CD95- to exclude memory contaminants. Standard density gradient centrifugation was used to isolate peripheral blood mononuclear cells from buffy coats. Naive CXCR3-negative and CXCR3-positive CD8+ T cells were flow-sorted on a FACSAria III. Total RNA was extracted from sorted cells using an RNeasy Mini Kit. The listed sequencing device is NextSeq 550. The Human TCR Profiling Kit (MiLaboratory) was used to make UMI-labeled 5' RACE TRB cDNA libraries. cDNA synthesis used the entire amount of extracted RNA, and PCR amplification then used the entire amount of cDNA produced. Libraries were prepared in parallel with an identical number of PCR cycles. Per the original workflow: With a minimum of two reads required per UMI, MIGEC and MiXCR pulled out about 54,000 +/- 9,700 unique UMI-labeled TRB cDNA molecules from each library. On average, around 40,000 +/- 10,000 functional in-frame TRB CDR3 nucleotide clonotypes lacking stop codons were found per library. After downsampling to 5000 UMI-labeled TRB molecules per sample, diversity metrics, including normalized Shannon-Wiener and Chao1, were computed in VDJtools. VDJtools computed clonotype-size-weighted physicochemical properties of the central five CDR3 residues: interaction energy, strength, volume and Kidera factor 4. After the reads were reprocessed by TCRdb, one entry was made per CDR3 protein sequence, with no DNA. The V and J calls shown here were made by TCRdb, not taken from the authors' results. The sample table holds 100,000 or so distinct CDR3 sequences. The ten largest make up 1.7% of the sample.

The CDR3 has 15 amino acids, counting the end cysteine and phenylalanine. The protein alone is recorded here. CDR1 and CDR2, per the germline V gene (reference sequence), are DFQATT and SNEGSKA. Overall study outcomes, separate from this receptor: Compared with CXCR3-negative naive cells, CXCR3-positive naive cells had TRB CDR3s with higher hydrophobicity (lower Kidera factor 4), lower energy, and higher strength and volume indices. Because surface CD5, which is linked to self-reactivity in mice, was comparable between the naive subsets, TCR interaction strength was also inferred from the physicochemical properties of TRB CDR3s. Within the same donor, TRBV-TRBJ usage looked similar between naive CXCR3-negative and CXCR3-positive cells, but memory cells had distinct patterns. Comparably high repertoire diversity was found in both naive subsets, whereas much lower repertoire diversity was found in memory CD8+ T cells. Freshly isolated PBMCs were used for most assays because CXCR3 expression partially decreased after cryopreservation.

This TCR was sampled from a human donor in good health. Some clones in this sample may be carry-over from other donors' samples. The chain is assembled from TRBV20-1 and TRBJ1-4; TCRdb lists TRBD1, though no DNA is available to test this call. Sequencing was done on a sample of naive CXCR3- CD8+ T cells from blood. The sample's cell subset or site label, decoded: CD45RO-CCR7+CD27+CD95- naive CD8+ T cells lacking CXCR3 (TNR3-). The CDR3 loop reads CSARGGGLTNEKLFF.